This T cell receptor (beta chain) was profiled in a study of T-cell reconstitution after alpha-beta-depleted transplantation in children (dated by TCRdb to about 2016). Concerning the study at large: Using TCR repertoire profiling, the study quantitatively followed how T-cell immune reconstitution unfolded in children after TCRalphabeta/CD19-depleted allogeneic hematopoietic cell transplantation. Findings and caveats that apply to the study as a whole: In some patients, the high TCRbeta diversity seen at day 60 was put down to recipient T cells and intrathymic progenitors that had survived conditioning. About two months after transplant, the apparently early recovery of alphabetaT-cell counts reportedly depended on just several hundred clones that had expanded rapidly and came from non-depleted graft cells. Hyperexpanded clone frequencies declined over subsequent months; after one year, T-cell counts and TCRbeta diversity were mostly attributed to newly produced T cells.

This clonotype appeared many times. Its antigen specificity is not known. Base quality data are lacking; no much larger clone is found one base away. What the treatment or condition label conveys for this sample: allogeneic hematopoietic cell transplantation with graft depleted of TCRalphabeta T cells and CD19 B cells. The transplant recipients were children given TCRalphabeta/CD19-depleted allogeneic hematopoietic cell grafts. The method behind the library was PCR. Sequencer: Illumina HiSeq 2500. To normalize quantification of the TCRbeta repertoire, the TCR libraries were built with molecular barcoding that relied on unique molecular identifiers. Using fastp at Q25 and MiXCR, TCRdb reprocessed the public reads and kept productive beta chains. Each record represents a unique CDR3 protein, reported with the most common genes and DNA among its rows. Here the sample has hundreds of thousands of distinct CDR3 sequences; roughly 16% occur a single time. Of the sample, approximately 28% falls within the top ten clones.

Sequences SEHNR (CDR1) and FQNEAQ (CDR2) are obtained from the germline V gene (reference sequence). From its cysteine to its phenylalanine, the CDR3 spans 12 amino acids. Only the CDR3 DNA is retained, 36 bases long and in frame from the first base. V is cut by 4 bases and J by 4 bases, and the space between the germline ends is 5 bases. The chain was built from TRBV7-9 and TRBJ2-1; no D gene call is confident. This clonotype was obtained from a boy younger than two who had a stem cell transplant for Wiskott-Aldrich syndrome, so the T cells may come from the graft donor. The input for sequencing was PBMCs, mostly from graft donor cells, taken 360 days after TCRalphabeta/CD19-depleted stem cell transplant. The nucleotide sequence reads TGTGCCAGCAGCTCTCCTTACAATGAGCAGTTCTTC. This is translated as CASSSPYNEQFF. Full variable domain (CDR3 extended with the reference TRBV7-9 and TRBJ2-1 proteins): DTGVSQNPRHKITKRGQNVTFRCDPISEHNRLYWYRQTLGQGPEFLTYFQNEAQLEKSRLLSDRFSAERPKGSFSTLEIQRTEQGDSAMYLCASSSPYNEQFFGPGTRLTVL.